The 30 T cell receptor beta chains below all came from one sample that was sequenced in a study of OX40 agonist ivuxolimab in advanced cancers. The data were produced by immunoSEQ multiplex PCR, yet TCRdb's version contains in-frame clones alone and is incomplete. The sample comprises around 97,000 clones, approximately 80% of which are singletons, and about 5.5% rests with the top ten. The sequencing here drew on CD4+ or CD8+ T cells sorted from blood, taken in a trial of the OX40 agonist ivuxolimab. The receptors derive from an adult with an advanced solid tumor such as melanoma, head and neck, liver or kidney cancer.

The chain links TRBV2 to TRBJ2-5; 9 nucleotides match TRBD1. Judging by the DNA end, TRBJ2-7 fits better; the J call may be wrong. The CDR3 is made up of 13 amino acids. Germline lookup yields CDR1 SNHLY and CDR2 FYNNEI. The CDR3 is CASSRDRDYEQYF. The CDR3 DNA is TGTGCCAGCAGCCGGGACAGGGACTACGAGCAGTACTTC.

This chain connects TRBV29-1 to TRBJ2-3, with 10 bases identical to TRBD2. The V segment lost 2 bases and the J segment 6 bases; nucleotides outside the gene matches: 8. Per germline, CDR1 SQVTM and CDR2 ANQGSEA. This CDR3 contains 15 residues. In DNA, the CDR3 is TGCAGCGTTGAAATCCCTAGCGGGAGTAAGGATACGCAGTATTTT. Translated: CSVEIPSGSKDTQYF.

V is TRBV7-2 and J is TRBJ1-1; D possibly corresponds to TRBD1 (5 bases). V lost 5 bases to trimming and J lost 4 bases, with 14 bases between them. The CDR3 extends over 14 amino acids. CDR1 and CDR2 from the germline V gene are SGHTA and FQGNSA. The CDR3 sequence: CASSGYGAFTEAFF. The CDR3 DNA reads as TGTGCCAGCAGCGGCTACGGGGCTTTCACTGAAGCTTTCTTT.

This chain joins TRBV4-3 and TRBJ1-2, with D possibly being TRBD1 (6 bases). The germline V and J ends were trimmed by 1 base and 5 bases, with 11 bases remaining between them. Germline values: CDR1 LGHNA, CDR2 YSLEER. The CDR3 contains 14 residues. This CDR3 reads CASSQGRGGYGYTF. The CDR3 DNA reads TGCGCCAGCAGCCAAGGCAGGGGCGGGTATGGCTACACCTTC.

The V gene is TRBV11-2, the J gene TRBJ1-3; D gene unclear. The CDR3 length is 15 residues. Germline values: CDR1 SGHAT, CDR2 FQNNGV. Trimming stripped 1 base from V and 1 base from J, with 8 bases between. DNA for the CDR3: TGTGCCAGCAGCTTAGGGCTGGGGTCTGGAAACACCATATATTTT. It yields the protein CASSLGLGSGNTIYF.

The J gene is TRBJ1-1, the V gene TRBV4-1; 7 bases map to TRBD1. This CDR3 region has 16 residues. The ends lost 4 bases at V and 0 bases at J; junction bases unmatched: 8. The germline CDR1 and CDR2 sequences are MGHRA and YSYEKL. As DNA, the CDR3 is TGCGCCAGCAGCCTCCGGGACAGCCAAATGAACACTGAAGCTTTCTTT. The encoded protein is CASSLRDSQMNTEAFF.

This clone came up a few times. V gene TRBV11-1 combines with J gene TRBJ2-1, with 9 bases matching TRBD1. This CDR3 contains 17 residues. V gave up 5 bases and J gave up 10 bases; unmatched junction bases: 18. Germline V gene sequence: CDR1 SGHAT, CDR2 FQDESV (reference sequence). The CDR3 here is CASSPGALGTGFWEQFF. Written as DNA, the CDR3 is TGTGCCAGCAGCCCAGGAGCCCTCGGGACAGGGTTTTGGGAGCAGTTCTTC.

The chain links TRBV7-9 to TRBJ2-1; a possible D gene is TRBD2 (6 bases). The germline V gene has CDR1 SEHNR and CDR2 FQNEAQ (reference sequence). V lost 4 bases, J lost 7 bases, and 11 bases lay in between. This CDR3 has 13 residues. The CDR3 DNA reads TGTGCCAGCAGCTATGGGACTTTGAATGAGCAGTTCTTC. This gives the protein CASSYGTLNEQFF.

This clone appeared once. The chain is built from TRBV9 and TRBJ1-3; 7 bases line up with TRBD1. The CDR3 contains 14 residues. Germline V gene lookup returns CDR1 SGDLS and CDR2 YYNGEE. J gave up 8 bases and V 4 bases, and 9 bases lay outside the gene matches. In DNA form, the CDR3 reads TGTGCCAGCAGCCGAGACAGGGCCAAGGACACCATATATTTT. The encoded protein is CASSRDRAKDTIYF.

This clone was seen a single time. The chain links TRBV6-5 to TRBJ1-2, with TRBD1 matching 9 bases. CDR1 MNHEY and CDR2 SVGAGI come from the germline V gene. V gave up 6 bases and J gave up 5 bases; unmatched junction bases: 7. CDR3 length: 14 amino acids. The CDR3 reads CASRDPGQGYGYTF. CDR3 nucleotides: TGTGCCAGCAGAGACCCGGGACAGGGTTATGGCTACACCTTC.

This chain joins TRBV6-1 and TRBJ2-1; 7 bases line up with TRBD1. Trimming cost V 2 bases and J 5 bases; bases outside gene matches: 9. This CDR3 spans 16 amino acids. Looked up from germline, CDR1 is MNHNS and CDR2 is SASEGT. The CDR3 here is CASSESGTVKNNEQFF. In nucleotides, the CDR3 is TGTGCCAGCAGTGAATCCGGGACAGTGAAAAACAATGAGCAGTTCTTC.

The chain has TRBV18 and TRBJ2-7, with 7 bases identical to TRBD1. CDR1 is KGHSH, CDR2 LQKENI, per germline. J lost 2 bases, V lost 1 base, and 5 bases had no gene match. This CDR3 has 15 amino acids. CDR3 sequence: CASSPLGTDTYEQYF. In DNA, the CDR3 is TGTGCCAGCTCACCACTCGGGACAGACACCTACGAGCAGTACTTC.

The rearrangement joins TRBV6-1 to TRBJ1-3; a weak D match, TRBD1 (6 bases). The CDR3 has 14 residues. The germline V gene encodes CDR1 MNHNS and CDR2 SASEGT. With 11 bases removed from V and 0 bases from J, the gap between germline ends came to 14 bases. For the CDR3, the DNA is TGTGCCGGTGGACAGCTAAGCTCTGGAAACACCATATATTTT. Its protein product is CAGGQLSSGNTIYF.

The V and J genes are TRBV29-1 and TRBJ1-1; perhaps TRBD1 as D (5 bases). The CDR3 covers 13 residues. V dropped 7 bases and J dropped 1 base, with 13 bases sitting between them. From germline, CDR1 is SQVTM and CDR2 ANQGSEA. Written as DNA, the CDR3 is TGCAGCGCTCTCGGGGGAGAGAACACTGAAGCTTTCTTT. Translation gives CSALGGENTEAFF. The entire variable domain, with the rest obtained from reference TRBV29-1 and TRBJ1-1, is as follows: SAVISQKPSRDICQRGTSLTIQCQVDSQVTMMFWYRQQPGQSLTLIATANQGSEATYESGFVIDKFPISRPNLTFSTLTVSNMSPEDSSIYLCSALGGENTEAFFGQGTRLTVV.

The genes are TRBV19 and TRBJ2-7; D gene ambiguous. Germline CDR1 reads LNHDA; CDR2 reads SQIVND (reference sequence). The CDR3 length is 15 residues. The ends were cut back, 1 base at V and 5 bases at J, with 15 bases in the middle. The CDR3 coding sequence is TGTGCCAGTAGTATAGTTGTCTCACCGGGTCACGAGCAGTACTTC. It translates to CASSIVVSPGHEQYF.

V and J are TRBV6-1 and TRBJ1-2; D gene ambiguous. V lost 1 base, J lost 7 bases, and 13 bases lay in between. This CDR3 has 14 residues. The germline CDR1 and CDR2 sequences are MNHNS and SASEGT. The CDR3 here is CASSEVGSRGGYTF. The CDR3 nucleotides read TGTGCCAGCAGTGAAGTCGGGTCCCGGGGTGGCTACACCTTC.

V is TRBV21-1 and J is TRBJ1-1; the table's D call of TRBD1 was not tested on the DNA. TRBV21-1 is reported as a pseudogene. The CDR3 length is 15 residues. The CDR3 region is CASSKGDSLNTEAFF. Here the CDR3 DNA reads TGTGCCAGCAGCAAAGGGGACAGCCTGAACACTGAAGCTTTCTTT.

The CDR3 loop reads CASSGNSYEQYF. The DNA of the CDR3 is TGTGCCAGCAGCGGGAACTCCTACGAGCAGTACTTC. V is TRBV28 and J is TRBJ2-7; D perhaps matches TRBD2 (5 bases). Looked up from germline, CDR1 is MDHEN and CDR2 is SYDVKM. Trimming pared 6 bases from V and 0 bases from J, leaving 6 bases between. This CDR3 contains 12 residues.

This chain uses TRBV10-3 with TRBJ2-1; 10 nucleotides match TRBD1. The V gene end was trimmed by 3 bases and the J gene end by 15 bases; junction bases not matched to a gene: 11. Looked up from germline, CDR1 is ENHRY and CDR2 is SYGVKD. The CDR3 is made up of 14 amino acids. The CDR3 nucleotides read TGTGCCATCAGTGAACTGGGACAGGGGATTCCTCCGTTCTTC. Its translation: CAISELGQGIPPFF.

The chain employs TRBV11-2 and TRBJ2-1; 10 bases fit TRBD2. Looked up from germline, CDR1 is SGHAT and CDR2 is FQNNGV. Trimming took 5 bases from V and 6 from J; bases not matched to a gene: 10. There are 16 residues in the CDR3. CDR3 nucleotides: TGTGCCAGCAGCGTATCCGGGACTAGCGTACTCAATGAGCAGTTCTTC. It codes for CASSVSGTSVLNEQFF.

The rearrangement uses TRBV14 and TRBJ2-7; unclear D gene. The CDR3 is 14 residues long. Germline assignment: CDR1 SGHDN and CDR2 FVKESK. V gave up 8 bases and J gave up 5 bases, with 19 bases separating them. The DNA of the CDR3 is TGTGCCAGCTCCTCCTCACTGGGGTTCCACGAGCAGTACTTC. Its translation: CASSSSLGFHEQYF.

Here the CDR3 DNA reads TGTGCCAGTAGTATTGAGAGCAGGGGGCGCGGAAGGGTGAATCAGCCCCAGCATTTT. Residues: CASSIESRGRGRVNQPQHF. The genes are TRBV19 and TRBJ1-5, with 8 bases aligning to TRBD1. CDR3 length: 19 amino acids. The germline V gene has CDR1 LNHDA and CDR2 SQIVND (reference sequence). V shed 3 bases, J shed 4 bases, and the junction held 17 bases outside the gene matches. The variable domain in full, completed from reference TRBV19 and TRBJ1-5, reads DGGITQSPKYLFRKEGQNVTLSCEQNLNHDAMYWYRQDPGQGLRLIYYSQIVNDFQKGDIAEGYSVSREKKESFPLTVTSAQKNPTAFYLCASSIESRGRGRVNQPQHFGDGTRLSIL.

The J gene is TRBJ2-1, the V gene TRBV6-1; D is possibly TRBD1 (5 bases). The CDR3 is 13 residues long. Trimming removed 0 bases from V and 5 bases from J, with 5 bases in between. CDR1 is MNHNS and CDR2 is SASEGT in the germline V gene. The CDR3 is CASSEADNNEQFF. As DNA, the CDR3 is TGTGCCAGCAGTGAAGCGGACAACAATGAGCAGTTCTTC.

The J gene is TRBJ1-1, the V gene TRBV15, with 8 bases that match TRBD1. The length of the CDR3 is 17 residues. Germline V lookup: CDR1 LNHNV, CDR2 YYDKDF (reference sequence). Trimming removed 0 bases from V and 7 bases from J; junction bases left unmatched: 13. The CDR3 loop reads CATSRDQPRGPPLEAFF. CDR3 DNA: TGTGCCACCAGCAGAGATCAGCCCAGGGGGCCCCCGCTTGAAGCTTTCTTT.

The gene calls are TRBV5-1 and TRBJ2-2; no clear D. Germline CDR1 SGHRS, CDR2 YFSETQ. Trimming took off 0 bases at V and 5 bases at J, with 8 bases between the two ends. The CDR3 runs to 14 residues. The CDR3 DNA sequence: TGCGCCAGCAGCTTGGCGGACCCTACCGGGGAGCTGTTTTTT. Its translation: CASSLADPTGELFF. Together with reference TRBV5-1 and TRBJ2-2, the CDR3 gives the full variable domain: KAGVTQTPRYLIKTRGQQVTLSCSPISGHRSVSWYQQTPGQGLQFLFEYFSETQRNKGNFPGRFSGRQFSNSRSEMNVSTLELGDSALYLCASSLADPTGELFFGEGSRLTVL.

The rearrangement links TRBV9 to TRBJ1-1; the match to TRBD1 covers 7 bases. Germline CDR1 is SGDLS and CDR2 is YYNGEE. The CDR3 is 12 residues long. The CDR3 coding sequence is TGTGCTTCGAACCCAGGGGGCACTGAAGCTTTCTTT. It codes for CASNPGGTEAFF.

J is TRBJ2-7 and V is TRBV2, with 9 positions matching TRBD2. From germline, CDR1 is SNHLY and CDR2 FYNNEI. This CDR3 spans 14 amino acids. V dropped 5 bases and J dropped 3; count of bases not matched to a gene: 5. CDR3 sequence reads: CASSYLAGIYEQYF. The CDR3 DNA reads TGTGCCAGCAGTTACCTAGCGGGGATCTACGAGCAGTACTTC.

This sequence joins TRBV2 and TRBJ2-7, with D perhaps being TRBD1 or TRBD2 (5 bases each). CDR3 length equals 14 residues. Trimming removed 5 bases at V and 3 bases at J, with 14 bases between. The V gene's germline CDR1 is SNHLY and CDR2 FYNNEI. The CDR3 protein is CASSSGNRGYEQYF. The DNA for the CDR3 is TGTGCCAGCAGTTCGGGGAATAGGGGCTACGAGCAGTACTTC.

This clone was counted only a few times. This rearrangement joins TRBV11-2 to TRBJ1-5, with D tentatively TRBD1 (6 bases). V lost 2 bases and J lost 3, with 11 bases in between. The CDR3 totals 15 residues. Per the germline V gene, CDR1 is SGHAT and CDR2 is FQNNGV. The CDR3 spells CASSLLSGDNQPQHF. DNA for the CDR3: TGTGCCAGCAGCTTACTTTCAGGGGACAATCAGCCCCAGCATTTT.

The V call is TRBV15, the J call TRBJ1-3, with D tentatively TRBD1 (6 bases). CDR1 and CDR2 (germline): LNHNV, YYDKDF (reference sequence). Trimming took 1 base from V and 0 from J, leaving 13 bases between them. The length of the CDR3 is 17 residues. The CDR3 region has the DNA TGTGCCACCAGCAGAGGGTCCGACAGGCCCTCTGGAAACACCATATATTTT. Protein product: CATSRGSDRPSGNTIYF. Full variable domain (outside the CDR3, taken from reference TRBV15 and TRBJ1-3): DAMVIQNPRYQVTQFGKPVTLSCSQTLNHNVMYWYQQKSSQAPKLLFHYYDKDFNNEADTPDNFQSRRPNTSFCFLDIRSPGLGDTAMYLCATSRGSDRPSGNTIYFGEGSWLTVV.